This TCR beta chain originates from a study of blood T cell repertoires in COVID-19. The overall study: In each case, the material was cDNA or gDNA derived from T cells, B-cell-depleted T cells, or PBMCs.

Assay used: immunoSEQ multiplex PCR; TCRdb lists only in-frame clones, some missing. The sample shows some 290,000 clones, about nine tenths of them seen only once. CDR3 length: 11 amino acids. CDR1 is SQVTM, CDR2 ANQGSEA, per germline. The V end lost 7 bases, the J end lost 3 bases, and 6 bases lay between the germline ends. The V and J genes are TRBV29-1 and TRBJ2-2; no reliable D call. Sequenced material: peripheral blood. The TCR was taken from a woman aged 25 to 39 with COVID-19, enrolled during active disease. CDR3 sequence (DNA): TGCAGCGCTGTAGACACCGGGGAGCTGTTTTTT. Protein product: CSAVDTGELFF.